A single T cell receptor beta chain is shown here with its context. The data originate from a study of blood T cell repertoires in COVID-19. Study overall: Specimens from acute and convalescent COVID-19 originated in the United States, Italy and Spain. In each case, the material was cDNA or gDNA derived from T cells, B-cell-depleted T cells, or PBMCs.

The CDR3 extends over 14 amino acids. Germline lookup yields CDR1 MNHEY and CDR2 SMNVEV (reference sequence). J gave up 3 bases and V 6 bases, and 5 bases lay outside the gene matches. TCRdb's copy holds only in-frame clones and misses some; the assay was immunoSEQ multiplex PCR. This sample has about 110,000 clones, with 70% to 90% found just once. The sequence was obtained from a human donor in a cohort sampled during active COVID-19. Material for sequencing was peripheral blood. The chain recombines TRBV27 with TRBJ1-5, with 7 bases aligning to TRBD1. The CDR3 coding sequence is TGTGCCAGCAGCCCTGACAGGGACAATCAGCCCCAGCATTTT. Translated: CASSPDRDNQPQHF.